This TCR beta chain appears in the sequencing data of a study of blood T cells in healthy people across ages. Then a second PCR, running roughly 7 to 11 cycles, was carried out with a sample-barcoded 5' primer and a J-beta primer mix. TCRdb called the 5' RACE reads again in MiXCR, with one record for every CDR3 protein. The sample yields 650,000 to 900,000 distinct CDR3 sequences, around two thirds seen once. General study findings and limits: Leaving the PBMCs unsorted stopped any conclusive comparison of naive versus antigen-experienced cells. Fewer expanded clones and more diversity marked long-lived versus aged donors.

The V and J ends lost 6 bases and 6 bases respectively, with 9 bases between them. Looked up from germline, CDR1 is ENHRY and CDR2 is SYGVKD. This CDR3 comprises 12 residues. Total RNA amounts of at least 6 micrograms were extracted per sample. Concerning this clonotype itself: The antigen remains unidentified.

This clonotype was sampled from a man in his thirties or forties in good health. The chain combines TRBV10-3 with TRBJ2-1, with D possibly matching TRBD2 (6 bases). The sequencing input was blood. DNA of the CDR3: TGTGCCATCAGGGGGGGACCCAATGAGCAGTTCTTC. Its protein is CAIRGGPNEQFF.